The T cell receptor beta chain described here comes from a study of blood T cell repertoires in COVID-19. Germline V gene lookup returns CDR1 LGHDT and CDR2 YNNKEL (reference sequence). This CDR3 comprises 16 residues. The V gene end was trimmed by 0 bases and the J gene end by 2 bases; junction bases not matched to a gene: 4. Original methodology: Reference gene primer amplification yielded estimated nucleated cell counts. Clones were read by immunoSEQ multiplex PCR, and TCRdb kept only the in-frame ones, dropping some. Clone size and the V and J calls come from that table; the DNA yielded D and trimming. The repertoire has 130,000 to 150,000 clones, 75% to 90% of them found once; the top ten carry 4.5% to 6%.

This receptor was obtained from a human donor in a cohort sampled during active COVID-19. Sequencing was performed on peripheral blood. The chain joins TRBV3-1 (or the pseudogene TRBV3-2) to TRBJ2-5; 9 bases fit TRBD2. CDR3 DNA: TGTGCCAGCAGCCAAGATCTGACTAGCGGACAAGAGACCCAGTACTTC. Protein sequence: CASSQDLTSGQETQYF.